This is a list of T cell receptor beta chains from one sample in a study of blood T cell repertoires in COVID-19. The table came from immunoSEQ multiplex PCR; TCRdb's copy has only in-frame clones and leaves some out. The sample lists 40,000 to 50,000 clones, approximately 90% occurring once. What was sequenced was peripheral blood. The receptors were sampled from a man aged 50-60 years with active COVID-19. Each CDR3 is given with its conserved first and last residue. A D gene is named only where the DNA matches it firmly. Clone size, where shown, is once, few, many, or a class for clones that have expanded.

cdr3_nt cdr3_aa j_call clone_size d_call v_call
TGTGCCAGCAGCCCTCCCAACAGGGATCTATACAATGAGCAGTTCTTC CASSPPNRDLYNEQFF TRBJ2-1 - - TRBV3-1/TRBV3-2
TGTGCCAGCAGTGAGGGGACAGGGCACAATGAGCAGTTCTTC CASSEGTGHNEQFF TRBJ2-1 once TRBD1 TRBV6-4
TGTGCCAGCAGCAGAGGGACTAGCGGGAGTGTCCTACTCTTC CASSRGTSGSVLLF TRBJ2-1 - TRBD2 TRBV7-8
TGCAGCTTCACGACAGGGGGTAGCGGCTACACCTTC CSFTTGGSGYTF TRBJ1-2 - TRBD1 TRBV29-1
TGTGCCAGCAGTGAAATCCTAGCGGGGGAGAAGCAGTTCTTC CASSEILAGEKQFF TRBJ2-1 few TRBD2 TRBV6-1
TGTGCCAGCAGTCTCGACAGGGCCAGGCCCCAGCATTTT CASSLDRARPQHF TRBJ1-5 - TRBD1 TRBV6-5
TGTGCCAGTAGTATAGGTCGGGAGGAGGTAAACTATGGCTACACCTTC CASSIGREEVNYGYTF TRBJ1-2 - - TRBV19
TGTGCCACCAAAAGCGCGGACAATCAGCCCCAGCATTTT CATKSADNQPQHF TRBJ1-5 - - TRBV6-6
TGTGCCAGCAGACCAGGGGGTCTCCAAAACACTGAAGCTTTCTTT CASRPGGLQNTEAFF TRBJ1-1 - TRBD1 TRBV6-5
TGTGCCAGCAGCGAAGGAACCGCGACTAATGAAAAACTGTTTTTT CASSEGTATNEKLFF TRBJ1-4 - - TRBV2
TGTGCCAGTAGGGTAACGTGGACAGTAAGCAATCAGCCCCAGCATTTT CASRVTWTVSNQPQHF TRBJ1-5 - - TRBV19
TGTGCCAGCAGCCCCGGACTAGCGGCTAATGAGCAGTTCTTC CASSPGLAANEQFF TRBJ2-1 - TRBD2 TRBV28
TGTGCCAGCAGGGGACTTTCCCGGGAGCAGTACTTC CASRGLSREQYF TRBJ2-7 - - TRBV25-1
TGTGCCAGCAGCCAAGAAGGACTAGCGGGAATCAGAGATACGCAGTATTTT CASSQEGLAGIRDTQYF TRBJ2-3 - TRBD2 TRBV14
TGTGCCTGGAGCTATAGCGGAGAGTACAATGAGCAGTTCTTC CAWSYSGEYNEQFF TRBJ2-1 few - TRBV30
TGTGCCAGCAGCGCGGGACTAGCGGGGTACACAGATACGCAGTATTTT CASSAGLAGYTDTQYF TRBJ2-3 - TRBD2 TRBV9
TGTGCCAGCAGCCAAGGCGGGAGTCGGAATGAGCAGTTCTTC CASSQGGSRNEQFF TRBJ2-1 - TRBD2 TRBV4-2
TGTGCCAGCAGCTTAGCAGCGGGCAGCTCCTACGAGCAGTACTTC CASSLAAGSSYEQYF TRBJ2-7 - - TRBV7-3
TGTGCCAGCAGCGGGGACAGGGCTCAAGAGACCCAGTACTTC CASSGDRAQETQYF TRBJ2-5 - TRBD1 TRBV7-2
TGCGCCAGCAGCCACCCGGGACTAAGCACAGATACGCAGTATTTT CASSHPGLSTDTQYF TRBJ2-3 once TRBD2 TRBV4-3
TGTGCCACCAGTAGGGAATCACACAGGAATTTT CATSRESHRNF TRBJ1-5 - - TRBV24-1
TGTGCCAGCATTTTAAGGGGGGGTTACAATGAGCAGTTCTTC CASILRGGYNEQFF TRBJ2-1 - - TRBV6-5
TGTGCCATCAGTGATAAAGGGGGATCTGGAAACACCATATATTTT CAISDKGGSGNTIYF TRBJ1-3 - - TRBV10-3
TGTGCCAGCAGCTTAGTGGGGCCGCCGGTCACCGGGGAGCTGTTTTTT CASSLVGPPVTGELFF TRBJ2-2 - - TRBV12-1
TGTGCCAGCACCCCGAGTGAGTCCTACGAGCAGTACTTC CASTPSESYEQYF TRBJ2-7 - - TRBV5-6
TGTGCCAGCAGTTACGGATTGGAGGCCGGGGAGCTGTTTTTT CASSYGLEAGELFF TRBJ2-2 few - TRBV6-5
TGCGCCAGCAGCTTACAGGGGGACACTGAAGCTTTCTTT CASSLQGDTEAFF TRBJ1-1 - TRBD1 TRBV5-1
TGTGCCTGGAGTGCGACTCCGGAGTTACCCCAGCATTTT CAWSATPELPQHF TRBJ1-5 - - TRBV30
TGTGCCAGCAGACAGGGGTCGAACTATGGCTACACCTTC CASRQGSNYGYTF TRBJ1-2 few TRBD1 TRBV6-4
TGTGCCAGCAGTTACCTGATAGCGGGATTGGTCAGAGATACGCAGTATTTT CASSYLIAGLVRDTQYF TRBJ2-3 - TRBD2 TRBV6-2/TRBV6-3
TGTGCCAGCTCACCGAGGAGCCTATCCCAAGAGACCCAGTACTTC CASSPRSLSQETQYF TRBJ2-5 once - TRBV18
TGTGCCAGCAGCCCACTCAATGGGGGCGGAAACACAGATACGCAGTATTTT CASSPLNGGGNTDTQYF TRBJ2-3 - - TRBV5-6
TGTGCCAGCTCACCCGCAGGGGGAGGCCAGCCCCAGCATTTT CASSPAGGGQPQHF TRBJ1-5 - TRBD1 TRBV18
TGTGCCAGCGTAAAACAGGGTCCCGGGATCTACGAGCAGTACTTC CASVKQGPGIYEQYF TRBJ2-7 few - TRBV28
TGCGCCAGCAGCTCGATGGGCATTTCTAGCACAGATACGCAGTATTTT CASSSMGISSTDTQYF TRBJ2-3 - - TRBV5-1
TGTGCCATCAGTGAACCCCGGGGGATTGATACGCAGTATTTT CAISEPRGIDTQYF TRBJ2-3 few - TRBV10-3
TGTGCCAGCAGTCCTAGCGGGGTAAGAGGGGCCCAGTACTTC CASSPSGVRGAQYF TRBJ2-5 - TRBD2 TRBV28